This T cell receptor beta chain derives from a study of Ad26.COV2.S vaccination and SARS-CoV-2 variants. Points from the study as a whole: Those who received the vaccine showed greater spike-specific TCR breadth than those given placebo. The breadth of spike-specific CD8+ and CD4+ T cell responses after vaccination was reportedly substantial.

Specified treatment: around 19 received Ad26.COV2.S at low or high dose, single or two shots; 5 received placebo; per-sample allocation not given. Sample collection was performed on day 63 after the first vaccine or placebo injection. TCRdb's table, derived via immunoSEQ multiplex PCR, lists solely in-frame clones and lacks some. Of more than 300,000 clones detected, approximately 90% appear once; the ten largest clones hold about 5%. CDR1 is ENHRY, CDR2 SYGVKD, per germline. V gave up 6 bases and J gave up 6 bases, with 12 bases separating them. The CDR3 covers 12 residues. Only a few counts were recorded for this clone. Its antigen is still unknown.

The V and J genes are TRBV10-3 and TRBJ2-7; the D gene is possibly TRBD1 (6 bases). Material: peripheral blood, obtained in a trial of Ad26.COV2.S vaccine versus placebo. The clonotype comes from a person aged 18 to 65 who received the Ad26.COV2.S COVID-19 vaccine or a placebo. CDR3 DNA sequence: TGTGCCATCAGCTATCAGGGGCGCGAGCAGTACTTC. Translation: CAISYQGREQYF.